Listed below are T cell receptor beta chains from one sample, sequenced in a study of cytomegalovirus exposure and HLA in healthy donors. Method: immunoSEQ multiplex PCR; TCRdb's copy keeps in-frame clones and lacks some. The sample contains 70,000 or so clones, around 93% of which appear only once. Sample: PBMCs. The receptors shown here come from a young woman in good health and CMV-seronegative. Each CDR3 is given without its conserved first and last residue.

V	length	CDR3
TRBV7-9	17	ASSLPVSGRGGGTDTQY
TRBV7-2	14	ASSSRLAGKINEQF
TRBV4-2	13	ASSPTSGSSYEQY
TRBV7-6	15	ASSGRQGAGGTDTQY
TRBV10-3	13	AISTSGSFPGELF
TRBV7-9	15	ASSLVGRGRDQETQY
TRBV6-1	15	ASSEPSGFYSGNTIY
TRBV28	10	ASQTGLYEQY
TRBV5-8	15	ASSLSSASFETGELF
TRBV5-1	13	ASSLAAGETGELF
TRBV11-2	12	ASSHRDTKETQY
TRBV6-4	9	ASRQGGKAF
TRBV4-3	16	ASSQDPLAGDWADTQY
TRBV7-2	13	ASSLVSTKTDTQY
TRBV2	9	AGYRAGGYT
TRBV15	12	ATSGRGLGETQY
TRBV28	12	ASSLRGRGEKLF
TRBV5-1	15	ASSLAGGGLEGETQY
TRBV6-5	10	ASSPDGAGYT
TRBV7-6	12	ASSLAGGLDTQY
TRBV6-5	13	ASSYGGDGNQPQH
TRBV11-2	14	ASSYYGGSHTDTQY
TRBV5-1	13	ASSFEVARGEKLF
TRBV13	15	ASSSSTGIPSSYGYT
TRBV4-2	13	ASSQVEGNNEKLF
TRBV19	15	ASSIYGQGARTGELF
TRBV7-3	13	ASSLTSATSGEQY
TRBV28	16	ASSLIPGQVRSTDTQY
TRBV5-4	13	ASSAPQRENGELF
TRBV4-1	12	ASSQEFGFYGYT
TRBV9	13	ASSFRDIAIETQY
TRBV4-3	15	ASSQDKEMGPNYGYT
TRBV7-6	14	ASRIGLAVRESTQY
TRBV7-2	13	ASSRSGVSSYEQY
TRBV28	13	ASSNPRTSTDTQY
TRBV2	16	ASSEELETRVSTDTQY
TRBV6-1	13	ASSLNTGNTDTQY
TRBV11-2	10	ASRGEDSPLH
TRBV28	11	ASSRQGSYGYT
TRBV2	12	ASSEARGDWGYT
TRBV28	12	ASTTGADNQPQH
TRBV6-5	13	ASSSQGYGPDTQY
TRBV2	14	ASNKAGTRSGNTIY
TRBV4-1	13	ASSRLAQGQETQY
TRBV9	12	ASSEGPSSWELF
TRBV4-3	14	ASSQAPGQGSYGYT
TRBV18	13	ASSPKRGVRYEQY
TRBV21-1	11	ASSQGTRCEQY
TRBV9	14	ASSVESAGYVDTQY
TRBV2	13	ASMSPTTGEETQY
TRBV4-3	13	ASSQDLGGNYGYT